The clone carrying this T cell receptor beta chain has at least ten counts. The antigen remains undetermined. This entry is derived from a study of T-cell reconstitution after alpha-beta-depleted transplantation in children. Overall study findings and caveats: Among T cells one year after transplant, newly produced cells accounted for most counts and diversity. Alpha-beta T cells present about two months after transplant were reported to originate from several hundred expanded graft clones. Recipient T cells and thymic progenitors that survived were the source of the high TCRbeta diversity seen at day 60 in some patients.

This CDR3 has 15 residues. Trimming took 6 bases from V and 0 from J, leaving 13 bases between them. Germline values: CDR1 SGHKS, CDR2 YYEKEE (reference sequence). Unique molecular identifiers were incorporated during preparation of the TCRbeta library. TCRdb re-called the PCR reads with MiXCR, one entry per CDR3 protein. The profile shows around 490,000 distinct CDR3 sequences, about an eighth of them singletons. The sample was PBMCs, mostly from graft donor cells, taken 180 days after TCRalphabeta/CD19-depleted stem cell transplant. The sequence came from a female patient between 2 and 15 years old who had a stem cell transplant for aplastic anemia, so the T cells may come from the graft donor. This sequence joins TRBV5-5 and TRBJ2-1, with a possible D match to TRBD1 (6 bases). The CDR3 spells CASTLTGSSYNEQFF. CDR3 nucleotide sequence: TGTGCCAGCACTTTAACAGGGAGCTCCTACAATGAGCAGTTCTTC.